This T cell receptor (beta chain) was retrieved from a study of OX40 agonist ivuxolimab in advanced cancers. Broadly, across the study: Ivuxolimab, which targeted the costimulatory receptor OX40 (CD134), was an agonistic, fully human IgG2 monoclonal antibody. Partial responses occurred in three dose-escalation patients: two with cutaneous melanoma and one with hepatocellular carcinoma. In the dose-escalation cohort, about four fifths of patients were male, and the mean age was roughly 60 years with a range of about 20 to 80. Peripheral TCRbeta sequencing was intended to test whether TCR sequence diversity was altered and clonal T-cell expansion was caused by ivuxolimab. Intravenous ivuxolimab was administered to patients every 2 weeks at six dose levels: 0.01, 0.1, 0.3, 1.5, 3 and 10 mg/kg. Of the 50 or so patients in dose escalation, 19 had hepatocellular carcinoma, roughly 15 had melanoma, 9 had renal cell carcinoma and 9 had head and neck cancer. Patients were allowed to have had prior anti-PD-1, anti-PD-L1 or anti-CTLA-4 therapy, and more than 30% of the dose-escalation patients had previously received checkpoint inhibitors. The paper covers the monotherapy dose-escalation part of the phase I ivuxolimab trial, which included N ≈ 54 patients. Study-wide findings and limitations: The antigen specificity of the clonally expanded peripheral T cells was not determined. On average, CD8+ T cells showed more expanded clones than CD4+ T cells after ivuxolimab. Partial responders in the 0.1-3.0 mg/kg groups had among the lowest normalized peripheral clonal expansion, especially among CD8+ T cells. Low levels of normalized T-cell clonal expansion were also shown by some nonresponding patients. At doses from 0.1 to 3.0 mg/kg, clonal expansion was seen in both CD4+ and CD8+ blood T cells between baseline and week 6.

Genomic DNA was extracted from sorted cells for sequencing of the TCRbeta CDR3 region. TCRbeta CDR3 regions were sequenced using the immunoSEQ Assay. The table comes from immuneACCESS by way of TCRdb, which keeps in-frame sequences with V and J called. Part of the clones is missing from these tables; in studies checked, under half for an unresolved V gene and the rest for unknown reasons. The sample has around 110,000 clones on record, around nine tenths of them singletons. The top ten clones comprise approximately 0.5% of the sample. Patients with a history of autoimmune disease or receiving systemic immunosuppression were excluded from the trial. Peripheral blood for TCR sequencing was collected from all dose cohorts at baseline, on cycle 4 day 1, and on cycle 7 day 1. The samples were taken from a phase I, first-in-human, multicenter, open-label dose-escalation trial of ivuxolimab. Adults with locally advanced or metastatic head and neck squamous cell, hepatocellular, melanoma or renal cell carcinoma were enrolled in the trial. Before TCR sequencing, CD4+ T cells and CD8+ T cells were sorted from peripheral blood as separate populations.

From the cysteine through the phenylalanine, the CDR3 covers 14 amino acids. Just CDR3 DNA is preserved here, 42 bases in frame from base 1. At the junction V is shortened by 5 bases and J by 2 bases, with 12 bases in between. The germline V gene (reference sequence) yields LNHDA for CDR1 and SQIVND for CDR2. About this clone: Its antigen is currently not known. No base quality information exists; no much larger clone differs at one position.

This sequence uses TRBV19 and TRBJ1-2; no D gene can be assigned with confidence. The sequence derives from an adult with an advanced solid tumor such as melanoma, head and neck, liver or kidney cancer. This specimen was CD4+ or CD8+ T cells sorted from blood, taken in a trial of the OX40 agonist ivuxolimab. The nucleotide sequence reads TGTGCCAGTAGTCGAGAGGTGATGAACTATGGCTACACCTTC. It is translated as CASSREVMNYGYTF.